These 29 T cell receptor beta chains were sequenced from one sample in a study of glioma-infiltrating T cells. TCR alpha and beta CDR3 regions were amplified from RNA using iRepertoire nested multiplex PCR. One entry per CDR3 protein, called by TCRdb with MiXCR from the multiplex PCR reads. This sample has more than 95,000 distinct CDR3 sequences, with approximately 25% found just once. The sample taken for sequencing was glioma tissue, nonneoplastic brain tissue, or PBMCs (not recorded which). Source of these receptors: a human donor with low-grade glioma or glioblastoma, undergoing nonglioma brain surgery, or in good health (not recorded which).

This clonotype has just a few counts. A much larger clone sits a single nucleotide away, making a read error possible. The V and J genes are TRBV24-1 and TRBJ2-7; no firm D call. Trimming pared 5 bases from V and 0 bases from J, leaving 7 bases between. The germline gives CDR1 KGHDR, CDR2 SFDVKD. CDR3 length: 13 amino acids. CDR3 region: CATSGMDSYEQYF. The CDR3 DNA is TGTGCCACCAGTGGTATGGACTCCTACGAGCAGTACTTC.

This clonotype has ten or more counts. The chain has TRBV24-1 and TRBJ2-1, with 11 bases lining up with TRBD1. Trimming took 4 bases from V and 5 from J; bases not matched to a gene: 3. The germline V gene has CDR1 KGHDR and CDR2 SFDVKD. The CDR3 sequence is 15 residues long. For the CDR3, the DNA is TGTGCCACCAGTGACCGGACAGGGGGCAACAATGAGCAGTTCTTC. This translates into CATSDRTGGNNEQFF.

This clonotype has only one observation. A much larger clone differs from this one at a single base, so this may be a read error. This chain connects TRBV5-4 to TRBJ2-1, with D possibly being TRBD1 (6 bases). The germline V gene encodes CDR1 SGHNT and CDR2 YYREEE (reference sequence). This CDR3 has 13 amino acids. Between the trimmed V and J ends, which lost 4 bases and 6 bases, there was a span of 11 bases. In nucleotides, the CDR3 is TGTGCCAGCAGCGGACAGTCTGCCAATGAGCAGTTCTTC. This translates into CASSGQSANEQFF.

The genes are TRBV20-1 and TRBJ2-3; TRBD1 matches at 7 bases. Germline assignment: CDR1 DFQATT and CDR2 SNEGSKA (reference sequence). The V gene end was trimmed by 6 bases and the J gene end by 2 bases; junction bases not matched to a gene: 5. The CDR3 length is 13 residues. CDR3 nucleotides: TGCAGTGCCCACACAGGGGCCACAGATACGCAGTATTTT. The encoded protein is CSAHTGATDTQYF.

This clonotype was counted ten times or more. The chain uses TRBV4-1 and TRBJ2-1; D may be TRBD2 (6 bases). Trimming removed 1 base at V and 0 bases at J, with 10 bases between. The V gene's germline CDR1 is MGHRA and CDR2 YSYEKL. The CDR3 runs 16 residues. In DNA, the CDR3 is TGCGCCAGCAGCCAAGGTCTAGCGCCCTCCTACAATGAGCAGTTCTTC. It encodes CASSQGLAPSYNEQFF.

Of note for this clonotype: This sequence may be a read error, since a much larger clone differs from it by one base. The genes are TRBV27 and TRBJ2-3; D possibly corresponds to TRBD1 (7 bases). Germline CDR1 is MNHEY and CDR2 is SMNVEV (reference sequence). The CDR3 runs 17 residues. CDR3 bases: TGTGCCAGCAGTTCGAGTGGGGGGACAGCCCCCACAGATACGCGGTATTTT. Translating gives CASSSSGGTAPTDTRYF.

This clonotype was observed at least ten times. This chain uses TRBV28 with TRBJ2-6; 7 bases fit TRBD1. Germline trimming cut 7 bases from V and 0 bases from J; bases unmatched to any gene: 3. The CDR3 covers 15 residues. Germline V gene data show CDR1 as MDHEN and CDR2 as SYDVKM. DNA of the CDR3: TGTGCCAGCATCCGACAGGGCTCTGGGGCCAACGTCCTGACTTTC. Translating it yields CASIRQGSGANVLTF.

This chain connects TRBV12-3 or TRBV12-4 to TRBJ2-7; D perhaps matches TRBD2 (6 bases). The CDR3 consists of 15 residues. Trimming took off 1 base at V and 4 bases at J, with 14 bases between the two ends. In DNA form, the CDR3 reads TGTGCCAGCAGTTTAGTGGCTAGCGCTCTTTACGAGCAGTACTTC. Translation: CASSLVASALYEQYF.

This clonotype was counted between two and nine times. The chain employs TRBV9 and TRBJ1-4; the D gene is possibly TRBD1 (6 bases). There are 13 residues in the CDR3. The V gene's germline CDR1 is SGDLS and CDR2 YYNGEE. Trimming shortened V by 0 bases and J by 10 bases, and 10 bases separated the two germline ends. CDR3 amino acids: CASSVGQAGKLFF. The CDR3 DNA reads TGTGCCAGCAGCGTAGGACAGGCAGGAAAACTGTTTTTT. The whole variable domain, filled in from reference TRBV9 and TRBJ1-4, reads DSGVTQTPKHLITATGQRVTLRCSPRSGDLSVYWYQQSLDQGLQFLIQYYNGEERAKGNILERFSAQQFPDLHSELNLSSLELGDSALYFCASSVGQAGKLFFGSGTQLSVL.

The chain links TRBV7-9 to TRBJ2-3; D is ambiguous. V was pared by 3 bases and J by 5 bases, with 12 bases between. The CDR3 spans 14 residues. Germline V gene data show CDR1 as SEHNR and CDR2 as FQNEAQ (reference sequence). The CDR3 is CASSLATRRDTQYF. The CDR3 DNA reads as TGTGCCAGCAGCTTGGCTACCCGTCGAGATACGCAGTATTTT.

This rearrangement joins TRBV7-9 to TRBJ2-7, with D tentatively TRBD2 (6 bases). This CDR3 is built from 13 residues. V lost 5 bases and J lost 6, with 14 bases in between. CDR1 and CDR2 from the germline V gene are SEHNR and FQNEAQ (reference sequence). CDR3 sequence: CASSTQGGSEQYF. DNA of the CDR3: TGTGCCAGCAGCACCCAGGGAGGAAGCGAGCAGTACTTC.

There are many counts of this clonotype. The chain uses TRBV4-1 and TRBJ2-3, with no clear D. Germline lookup yields CDR1 MGHRA and CDR2 YSYEKL. The V and J ends lost 4 bases and 3 bases respectively, with 8 bases between them. CDR3 length equals 13 residues. CDR3 bases: TGCGCCAGCAGCCTCGAGAAGACAGATACGCAGTATTTT. It translates to CASSLEKTDTQYF.

This clonotype was detected many times. This sequence joins TRBV7-9 and TRBJ1-2; D remains ambiguous. CDR3 size: 14 residues. Germline CDR1 reads SEHNR; CDR2 reads FQNEAQ (reference sequence). V dropped 1 base and J dropped 10 bases, with 16 bases sitting between them. The CDR3 region is CASSLVTDVRNYTF. In DNA, the CDR3 is TGTGCCAGCAGCTTAGTTACCGACGTACGGAACTACACCTTC.

This clonotype came up many times. The chain combines TRBV14 with TRBJ2-7; possibly TRBD2 for D (6 bases). CDR1 and CDR2 (germline): SGHDN, FVKESK. V dropped 0 bases and J dropped 3 bases, with 12 bases sitting between them. The CDR3 contains 15 residues. The CDR3 region has the DNA TGTGCCAGCAGCCAAGATCAGCGGGTTGACTACGAGCAGTACTTC. Translating gives CASSQDQRVDYEQYF.

This clonotype occurred many times. The gene calls are TRBV27 and TRBJ2-6; D is possibly TRBD1 or TRBD2 (6 bases each). The CDR3 totals 17 residues. Germline V gives CDR1 MNHEY, CDR2 SMNVEV (reference sequence). Trimming took off 10 bases at V and 4 bases at J, with 23 bases between the two ends. This chain's CDR3 is CATISDSGGLGANVLTF. The CDR3 DNA reads as TGTGCCACCATCTCGGACAGTGGAGGGCTGGGGGCCAACGTCCTGACTTTC.

As DNA, the CDR3 is TGTGCCAGCAGTTCTCCAGGGCCCACCGGGGAGCTGTTTTTT. Protein: CASSSPGPTGELFF. V gene TRBV28 combines with J gene TRBJ2-2; D may be TRBD1 (5 bases). In germline, CDR1 is MDHEN, CDR2 SYDVKM. The CDR3 has 14 amino acids. The V and J ends lost 4 bases and 4 bases respectively, with 10 bases between them.

This clonotype has only one observation. A read error may be the cause here, since a much bigger clone is one base away. The chain recombines TRBV4-3 with TRBJ2-7, with a tentative D call TRBD2 (5 bases). Germline CDR1 LGHNA, CDR2 YSLEER. The CDR3 consists of 15 residues. The CDR3 coding sequence is TGCGCCAGCAGCCAAGGTTGGGCGGGTGCCTACAAGCAGTACTTC. Residues: CASSQGWAGAYKQYF.

The table lists this clonotype with many counts. This rearrangement joins TRBV4-2 to TRBJ2-2; D remains unclear. The CDR3 has 18 residues. CDR1 and CDR2 (germline): LGHNA, YNFKEQ. V was shortened by 0 bases and J by 9 bases, with 23 bases between the two germline ends. In nucleotides, the CDR3 is TGTGCCAGCAGCCAAGATTTGTGGTTGGCAGACTTAAACCGGGAGCTGTTTTTT. Encoded protein: CASSQDLWLADLNRELFF.

This clonotype has at least ten counts. With a much larger clone just one base away, this may be a read error. This chain connects TRBV6-1 to TRBJ2-7; TRBD2 matches 7 bases. With V trimmed by 6 bases and J by 1 base, 9 bases remained unmatched. The CDR3 spans 15 residues. Germline CDR1 MNHNS, CDR2 SASEGT. CDR3 coding DNA: TGTGCCAGCAGCGGGTCCGGAGCGGGGTCCTACGAGCAGTACTTC. Its translation is CASSGSGAGSYEQYF.

The V gene is TRBV6-6, the J gene TRBJ2-7; D possibly corresponds to TRBD1 (6 bases). This CDR3 is built from 12 residues. V shed 6 bases and J shed 6 bases, with 12 bases lying between them. The germline gives CDR1 MNHNY, CDR2 SVGAGI (reference sequence). Here the CDR3 DNA reads TGTGCCAGCAGCCCTACAGGGCTCGAGCAGTACTTC. Encoded protein: CASSPTGLEQYF.

The V and J genes are TRBV19 and TRBJ2-1, with 10 bases aligning to TRBD1. Germline V CDR1 and CDR2: LNHDA, SQIVND (reference sequence). The CDR3 loop spans 15 amino acids. Trimming removed 7 bases from V and 7 bases from J; junction bases left unmatched: 10. The CDR3 nucleotides are TGTGCCAGTACCGTCACCGGGACAGGGGTAAATGAGCAGTTCTTC. This gives the protein CASTVTGTGVNEQFF.

This clonotype was detected ten times or more. V gene TRBV6-6 combines with J gene TRBJ2-3, with 16 bases matching TRBD2. The CDR3 covers 18 residues. The J segment lost 3 bases and the V segment lost 2 bases, leaving 5 bases of the junction unmatched. Germline lookup yields CDR1 MNHNY and CDR2 SVGAGI (reference sequence). The CDR3 reads CASSYGTSGRAGTDTQYF. The DNA of the CDR3 is TGTGCCAGCAGTTACGGGACTAGCGGGAGGGCCGGGACAGATACGCAGTATTTT.

Ten or more counts support this clonotype. This chain uses TRBV6-2 or TRBV6-3 with TRBJ2-3, with 8 bases matching TRBD1. CDR3 length: 15 residues. After removal of 0 bases from V and 4 bases from J, the junction contained 3 bases not matched to a gene. The germline CDR1 and CDR2 sequences are MNHEY and SVGEGT. CDR3 protein: CASSYSDRVPDTQYF. The CDR3 DNA reads as TGTGCCAGCAGTTACTCGGACAGGGTCCCAGATACGCAGTATTTT.

As for this clonotype: This may come from a read error, since a much larger clone is one base off. The rearrangement links TRBV4-3 to TRBJ2-1; D is perhaps TRBD1 or TRBD2 (6 bases each). Germline-derived CDR1 and CDR2 are LGHNA and YSLEER. Trimming removed 1 base at V and 6 bases at J, with 13 bases between. The CDR3 consists of 15 residues. CDR3 protein: CASSQGEVGGNEQFF. In DNA form, the CDR3 reads TGCGCCAGCAGCCAAGGGGAGGTAGGGGGCAATGAGCAGTTCTTC.

This clonotype was counted at least ten times. The rearrangement links TRBV10-3 to TRBJ1-6; D is perhaps TRBD1 (6 bases). Germline CDR1 is ENHRY and CDR2 is SYGVKD. This CDR3 contains 13 residues. The V and J ends lost 10 bases and 5 bases respectively, with 12 bases between them. CDR3 coding DNA: TGTGCCACGAGGACAGTTAATAATTCACCCCTCCACTTT. Its translation: CATRTVNNSPLHF.

This clonotype appeared many times. The rearrangement joins TRBV3-1 to TRBJ2-1; D possibly corresponds to TRBD2 (5 bases). This CDR3 comprises 13 residues. Looked up from germline, CDR1 is LGHDT and CDR2 is YNNKEL (reference sequence). Trimming removed 5 bases at V and 5 bases at J, with 10 bases between. CDR3 coding DNA: TGTGCCAGCAGCATCCGGGGAGACAATGAGCAGTTCTTC. Protein sequence: CASSIRGDNEQFF.

This rearrangement joins TRBV12-3 or TRBV12-4 to TRBJ1-1, with a weak D call TRBD1 (5 bases). This CDR3 comprises 13 residues. V was pared by 6 bases and J by 5 bases, with 13 bases between. In DNA form, the CDR3 reads TGTGCCAGCAGCCCGACAGTCGATACTGAAGCTTTCTTT. Encoded protein: CASSPTVDTEAFF.

This sequence joins TRBV30 and TRBJ2-1, with D possibly being TRBD1 or TRBD2 (5 bases each). The ends were cut back, 2 bases at V and 5 bases at J, with 25 bases in the middle. Germline-derived CDR1 and CDR2 are GTSNPN and SVGIG (reference sequence). CDR3 length equals 18 residues. In DNA, the CDR3 is TGTGCCTGGAGTACTTCCACATCAGGGAGTGGTCTTCACAATGAGCAGTTCTTC. Translating gives CAWSTSTSGSGLHNEQFF.

This clonotype was recorded many times. The gene calls are TRBV6-1 and TRBJ2-1; 11 bases fit TRBD2. V was pared by 5 bases and J by 9 bases, with 12 bases of the junction left unmatched. The CDR3 has 16 residues. Looked up from germline, CDR1 is MNHNS and CDR2 is SASEGT. As DNA, the CDR3 is TGTGCCAGCAGTAAGACTAGCGGGGTGAGGGAGGCTGAGCAGTTCTTC. It yields the protein CASSKTSGVREAEQFF.